These T cell receptor beta chains were read from a single sample in a study of cytomegalovirus exposure and HLA in healthy donors. TCRdb keeps only in-frame clones here, not all; method: immunoSEQ multiplex PCR. The sample holds some 110,000 clones; around 80% are singletons and the top ten take about 3%. Sequenced: PBMCs. These receptor sequences come from a woman in her late teens or twenties in good health and CMV-seropositive. The CDR3 runs from the conserved cysteine through the conserved F or W. A D gene is named only where the DNA matches it firmly. Where a row states a size, it is once, few, many or the class of an expanded clone; other rows omit it.

j_call: TRBJ1-3; d_call: .; v_call: TRBV9; clone_size: .; cdr3_aa: CASSVGQGLVSGNTIYF; cdr3_nt: TGTGCCAGCAGCGTAGGGCAGGGGCTGGTCTCTGGAAACACCATATATTTT
j_call: TRBJ1-1; d_call: .; v_call: TRBV13; clone_size: .; cdr3_aa: CASSGGYDILNTEAFF; cdr3_nt: TGTGCCAGCAGCGGGGGGTATGACATCCTGAACACTGAAGCTTTCTTT
j_call: TRBJ2-5; d_call: TRBD2; v_call: TRBV11-3; clone_size: .; cdr3_aa: CASSPVSRGGTQYF; cdr3_nt: TGTGCCAGCAGCCCGGTCTCCCGGGGGGGGACCCAGTACTTC
j_call: TRBJ1-2; d_call: .; v_call: TRBV28; clone_size: .; cdr3_aa: CAVRLKNGYTF; cdr3_nt: TGTGCCGTCAGACTGAAGAATGGCTACACCTTC
j_call: TRBJ1-2; d_call: .; v_call: TRBV20-1; clone_size: .; cdr3_aa: CSARKLDGYTF; cdr3_nt: TGCAGTGCTAGGAAGCTGGATGGCTACACCTTC
j_call: TRBJ2-3; d_call: .; v_call: TRBV10-1; clone_size: .; cdr3_aa: CASRRDSRAYF; cdr3_nt: TGCGCCAGCAGACGGGACTCTAGGGCGTATTTT
j_call: TRBJ2-2; d_call: .; v_call: TRBV18; clone_size: .; cdr3_aa: CASSPPGSGDGELFF; cdr3_nt: TGTGCCAGCTCACCACCAGGTAGCGGCGACGGGGAGCTGTTTTTT
j_call: TRBJ1-1; d_call: .; v_call: TRBV6-1; clone_size: .; cdr3_aa: CASSPQGNTEAFF; cdr3_nt: TGTGCCAGCAGTCCCCAGGGGAACACTGAAGCTTTCTTT
j_call: TRBJ1-1; d_call: .; v_call: TRBV12-5; clone_size: .; cdr3_aa: CASGWGGQPEAFF; cdr3_nt: TGTGCTAGTGGTTGGGGGGGGCAACCTGAAGCTTTCTTT
j_call: TRBJ2-7; d_call: TRBD2; v_call: TRBV28; clone_size: .; cdr3_aa: CASTRWDWFREAYEQYF; cdr3_nt: TGTGCCAGCACCCGATGGGATTGGTTCCGGGAGGCATACGAGCAGTACTTC
j_call: TRBJ2-7; d_call: .; v_call: TRBV14; clone_size: .; cdr3_aa: CASSPTSGKGYEQYF; cdr3_nt: TGTGCCAGCAGCCCCACCTCAGGGAAAGGGTACGAGCAGTACTTC
j_call: TRBJ2-1; d_call: TRBD2; v_call: TRBV6-5; clone_size: .; cdr3_aa: CASSYATAGDEQFF; cdr3_nt: TGTGCCAGCAGTTACGCCACAGCGGGAGATGAGCAGTTCTTC
j_call: TRBJ2-1; d_call: .; v_call: TRBV18; clone_size: once; cdr3_aa: CASSPQATGIYNEQFF; cdr3_nt: TGTGCCAGCTCACCCCAAGCTACAGGGATTTACAATGAGCAGTTCTTC
j_call: TRBJ2-6; d_call: .; v_call: TRBV23-1; clone_size: .; cdr3_aa: CARSRQYSGANVLTF; cdr3_nt: TGCGCCAGGAGCCGCCAATATTCTGGGGCCAACGTCCTGACTTTC
j_call: TRBJ1-1; d_call: TRBD1; v_call: TRBV4-1; clone_size: .; cdr3_aa: CASSQDPGQGYRDTEAFF; cdr3_nt: TGCGCCAGCAGCCAGGACCCGGGACAGGGGTATCGGGACACTGAAGCTTTCTTT
j_call: TRBJ1-3; d_call: .; v_call: TRBV6-1; clone_size: .; cdr3_aa: CASHFSGNTIYF; cdr3_nt: TGTGCCAGCCATTTCTCTGGAAACACCATATATTTT
j_call: TRBJ2-2; d_call: TRBD1; v_call: TRBV27; clone_size: .; cdr3_aa: CASSHDRGNPGELFF; cdr3_nt: TGTGCCAGCAGTCATGACAGGGGAAATCCCGGGGAGCTGTTTTTT